Listed below are T cell receptor beta chains from one sample, sequenced in a study of T cells in Graves' hyperthyroidism and ophthalmopathy. TCRdb analysed the multiplex PCR reads with MiXCR anew, one entry per CDR3 protein. This table has 690,000 or so distinct CDR3 sequences, 18% appearing once. The material sequenced was blood. Receptors originate from a woman aged 50 to 65 with Graves' hyperthyroidism that later progressed to Graves' ophthalmopathy. The CDR3 runs from the conserved cysteine through the conserved F or W. The order of the fields is V gene, J gene, D gene, clone size, CDR3 DNA, CDR3 protein. A D gene is named only where the DNA matches it firmly. Part of the rows lack a size; the others show once, few, many or a class for expanded clones.

>TRBV14|TRBJ2-7|TRBD1|.
TGTGCCAGCGGCCCCCTAGGGACAGCCTACGAGCAGTACTTC
CASGPLGTAYEQYF
>TRBV2|TRBJ2-4|.|.
TGTGCCAGCCTAGTCAATGTGGTAGGGGGGTCCCGTGGGGCCAAAAACATTCAGTACTTC
CASLVNVVGGSRGAKNIQYF
>TRBV18|TRBJ1-5|.|many
TGTGCCAGCTCGCCTGAGCTTAATCAGCCCCAGCATTTT
CASSPELNQPQHF
>TRBV20-1|TRBJ1-1|.|many
TGCAGTGCTAGAGATAGCAGGGTGGCATTTGTAGCTTTCTTT
CSARDSRVAFVAFF
>TRBV19|TRBJ2-3|TRBD1|.
TGTGCCAGTAGTAGATGGGCAGGGGGCGCCTCAGATACGCAGTATTTT
CASSRWAGGASDTQYF
>TRBV5-1|TRBJ2-1|TRBD2|many
TGCGCCAGCAGCTTACCAGCGGGGGGAGGGAATGAGCAGTTCTTC
CASSLPAGGGNEQFF
>TRBV3-1|TRBJ2-3|.|many
TGTGCCAGCAGCCAAAGGGAAAAAGATACGCAGTATTTT
CASSQREKDTQYF
>TRBV7-9|TRBJ2-3|.|.
TGTGCCAGCAGCTTAACTCTAGCGCCTCCCTCCACAGATACGCAGTATTTT
CASSLTLAPPSTDTQYF
>TRBV20-1|TRBJ1-2|TRBD1|many
TGCAGTGCTAGAAGCATAGGGGGCGTTAACTATGGCTACACCTTC
CSARSIGGVNYGYTF
>TRBV20-1|TRBJ1-5|.|few
TGCAGTGCTCAGGGGCGGAAGGAGGGCAATCAGCCCCAGCATTTT
CSAQGRKEGNQPQHF
>TRBV12-3/TRBV12-4|TRBJ2-7|.|many
TGTGCCAGCAGTCCAAGAGGTTCCTACGAGCAGTACTTC
CASSPRGSYEQYF
>TRBV3-1|TRBJ2-1|TRBD2|.
TGTGCCAGCAGCCAAGCACTAGCGGGGGATAATGAGCAGTTCTTC
CASSQALAGDNEQFF
>TRBV20-1|TRBJ1-1|.|many
TGCAGTGCTAGTACCCGGCAAGCCACTGAAGCTTTCTTT
CSASTRQATEAFF
>TRBV20-1|TRBJ2-7|.|.
TGCAGTGCGAGCAGGGGCGGAACCTACGAGCAGTACTTC
CSASRGGTYEQYF
>TRBV18|TRBJ1-1|.|many
TGTGCCAGCTCACCCGCCGACAGGATGAACACTGAAGCTTTCTTT
CASSPADRMNTEAFF
>TRBV20-1|TRBJ1-2|.|many
TGCAGTGCTTGGACAGTAGATGGCTACACCTTC
CSAWTVDGYTF
>TRBV12-3/TRBV12-4|TRBJ2-1|TRBD1|many
TGTGCCAGCAGACCGACAGGGGGCGACTACAATGAGCAGTTCTTC
CASRPTGGDYNEQFF
>TRBV9|TRBJ1-3|TRBD1|few
TGTGCCAGCAGCGTTCAAGGGGGCGGTTATGGAAACACCATATATTTT
CASSVQGGGYGNTIYF
>TRBV6-1|TRBJ1-5|.|few
TGTGCCAGCAGTAGGACATCTAGCAATCAGCCCCAGCATTTT
CASSRTSSNQPQHF
>TRBV5-1|TRBJ2-3|.|many
TGCGCCAGCAGCTTGGATGGGGGCGAAGATACGCAGTATTTT
CASSLDGGEDTQYF
>TRBV12-3/TRBV12-4|TRBJ1-5|TRBD1|many
TGTGCCAGCAGACGAACAGGGGCGCAGGGCAATCAGCCCCAGCATTTT
CASRRTGAQGNQPQHF
>TRBV19|TRBJ1-5|.|.
TGTGCCAGTAGTATATGGGCCAGGGGTGGCAATCAGCCCCAGCATTTT
CASSIWARGGNQPQHF
>TRBV9|TRBJ2-3|TRBD2|.
TGTGCCAGCAGCGTAGGGCGGGGGTCCTACACAGATACGCAGTATTTT
CASSVGRGSYTDTQYF
>TRBV19|TRBJ1-6|.|.
TGTGCCAGTAGCCTTGCAGGGGAGAGGGATTCACCCCTCCACTTT
CASSLAGERDSPLHF
>TRBV6-1|TRBJ2-7|.|few
TGTGCCAGCAGTGAGACAGGCGCTTCTCGGAACGAGCAGTACTTC
CASSETGASRNEQYF
>TRBV19|TRBJ1-5|.|few
TGTGCCACCTCGACAGCTAATCAGCCCCAGCATTTT
CATSTANQPQHF
>TRBV30|TRBJ2-3|.|many
TGTGCCTGGAGTCGACAAGATACGCAGTATTTT
CAWSRQDTQYF
>TRBV5-8|TRBJ1-1|.|few
TGTGCCAGCAGCTTGGTTCGGGGTGGGAACACTGAAGCTTTCTTT
CASSLVRGGNTEAFF
>TRBV5-1|TRBJ2-3|.|many
TGCGCCAGCAGCTTGGCCGGGGGGCGAAAAGGAGATACAGATACGCAGTATTTT
CASSLAGGRKGDTDTQYF
>TRBV11-3|TRBJ1-5|.|many
TGTGCCAGCAGCCAGTTGACAGGTAGCAATCAGCCCCAGCATTTT
CASSQLTGSNQPQHF
>TRBV27|TRBJ2-2|.|few
TGTGCCAGCAGTTTAGGTCGTGGCGGGGAGCTGTTTTTT
CASSLGRGGELFF
>TRBV19|TRBJ1-1|.|.
TGTGCCAGTAGTATTATGGGGGGGAACACTGAAGCTTTCTTT
CASSIMGGNTEAFF
>TRBV20-1|TRBJ1-1|.|.
TGCAGTGCAAAAGACAACACTGAAGCTTTCTTT
CSAKDNTEAFF
>TRBV20-1|TRBJ1-1|.|many
TGCAGTGCTGACAGTTCGGCCGAAGCTTTCTTT
CSADSSAEAFF
>TRBV18|TRBJ1-4|.|many
TGTGCCAGCTCTCTGGACAGCGCCGAAGAAAAACTGTTTTTT
CASSLDSAEEKLFF
>TRBV15|TRBJ2-1|.|few
TGTGCCACCAGCAGAGGGAGGGGCAATGAGCAGTTCTTC
CATSRGRGNEQFF
>TRBV28|TRBJ2-3|TRBD2|.
TGTGCCAGCAGTGACCCAGCGGGAGTAGGCACAGATACGCAGTATTTT
CASSDPAGVGTDTQYF
>TRBV29-1|TRBJ2-1|.|.
TGCAGCGTTGAATTCAGGGTCTCCCCCCCCAATGAGCAGTTCTTC
CSVEFRVSPPNEQFF
>TRBV12-5|TRBJ2-3|.|many
TGTGCTAGTGGCCGTGACGGGAGCACAGATACGCAGTATTTT
CASGRDGSTDTQYF
>TRBV11-2|TRBJ1-1|.|many
TGTGCCAGCAGCCCTCAAGGGGCGCGGTACACTGAAGCTTTCTTT
CASSPQGARYTEAFF
>TRBV7-2|TRBJ2-5|TRBD2|many
TGTGCCAGCAGCTTAGCGAAGGCGGGGGGGCCTAAGACCCAGTACTTC
CASSLAKAGGPKTQYF
>TRBV6-1|TRBJ2-5|.|.
TGTGCCAGCGGGGGGGCTGATTTCGAGACCCAGTACTTC
CASGGADFETQYF
>TRBV4-1|TRBJ1-2|.|.
TGCGCCAGCAGCCAAGGAGTGCGTTTTTATGGCTACACCTTC
CASSQGVRFYGYTF
>TRBV20-1|TRBJ1-2|.|few
TGCAGTGCTGCGAGCGGCAGGGGCTATGGCTACACCTTC
CSAASGRGYGYTF
>TRBV12-3/TRBV12-4|TRBJ2-2|.|many
TGTGCCAGCAGCTCGGACTCGATTATCACCGGGGAGCTGTTTTTT
CASSSDSIITGELFF